Below are 17 T cell receptor beta chains sequenced from a single sample in a study of CD4 T cells in relation to SARS-CoV-2 and coronaviruses. Before the COVID-19 pandemic, during about 2010-2018, CD4+ T cells were taken from unexposed donors. CD4+ T cells were isolated from the cells after nine to eleven days of culture. These receptors lack a known antigen. The protocol was immunoSEQ multiplex PCR, while the TCRdb copy is restricted to in-frame clones and leaves out a portion. The sample carries 16,000 or so clones, nearly 85% recorded once. Sequenced material: CD4+ T cells from PBMCs, cultured in vitro. The receptors come from a human donor in good health.

The J gene is TRBJ2-2, the V gene TRBV7-9; D is unresolved. The CDR3 sequence is 14 residues long. V lost 1 base, J lost 6 bases, and 9 bases lay in between. Germline CDR1 and CDR2: SEHNR and FQNEAQ (reference sequence). The CDR3 sequence is CASSLVLESGELFF. For the CDR3, the DNA is TGTGCCAGCAGCTTAGTCCTAGAGTCCGGGGAGCTGTTTTTT. Full variable domain (remainder filled in from reference TRBV7-9 and TRBJ2-2): DTGVSQNPRHKITKRGQNVTFRCDPISEHNRLYWYRQTLGQGPEFLTYFQNEAQLEKSRLLSDRFSAERPKGSFSTLEIQRTEQGDSAMYLCASSLVLESGELFFGEGSRLTVL.

The rearrangement links TRBV12-3 or TRBV12-4 to TRBJ2-5, with D possibly being TRBD1 (6 bases). This CDR3 is 13 amino acids long. V was clipped by 6 bases and J by 5 bases, with 13 bases between them. CDR3 protein: CASRVQGIETQYF. CDR3 sequence (DNA): TGTGCCAGCAGGGTCCAGGGGATTGAGACCCAGTACTTC.

This clone was seen once. The rearrangement links TRBV5-1 to TRBJ2-7; TRBD2 is a possible D gene (5 bases). This CDR3 region has 17 residues. Germline CDR1 reads SGHRS; CDR2 reads YFSETQ. Trimming stripped 0 bases from V and 0 bases from J, with 16 bases between. CDR3 sequence (DNA): TGCGCCAGCAGCTTGGGAGGGTTTTATCCGAGCTCCTACGAGCAGTACTTC. It specifies CASSLGGFYPSSYEQYF.

This clone was recorded once. This chain joins TRBV6-4 and TRBJ1-6; the match to TRBD1 covers 7 bases. Germline lookup yields CDR1 MRHNA and CDR2 SNTAGT. Unmatched junction bases numbered 5, after V lost 2 bases and J lost 7 bases. The CDR3 totals 15 residues. CDR3 in amino acids: CASSDGQGENSPLHF. The CDR3 DNA follows: TGTGCCAGCAGTGACGGCCAGGGGGAAAATTCACCCCTCCACTTT.

The chain has TRBV25-1 and TRBJ1-1; D possibly corresponds to TRBD1 (6 bases). Germline V gene lookup returns CDR1 MGHDK and CDR2 SYGVNS. V lost 5 bases, J lost 4 bases, and 11 bases lay in between. The CDR3 runs to 13 residues. The CDR3 is CASSLQGLTEAFF. In DNA form, the CDR3 reads TGTGCCAGCAGTCTCCAGGGGCTCACTGAAGCTTTCTTT.

There are a few counts of this clone. The V and J genes are TRBV12-3 or TRBV12-4 and TRBJ2-1, with D perhaps given as TRBD1 or TRBD2 (6 bases each). This CDR3 region has 13 residues. Trimming left V 3 bases short and J 9 bases short, with 12 bases between. The CDR3: CASSLSGAAEQFF. As DNA, the CDR3 is TGTGCCAGCAGTTTGTCGGGGGCCGCTGAGCAGTTCTTC.

This chain uses TRBV19 with TRBJ2-7; tentatively, D is TRBD2 (6 bases). V dropped 7 bases and J dropped 3 bases, with 19 bases sitting between them. Germline CDR1 LNHDA, CDR2 SQIVND (reference sequence). This CDR3 comprises 15 residues. CDR3 region: CASTGPGGDRYEQYF. In nucleotides, the CDR3 is TGTGCCAGTACTGGCCCGGGCGGGGACCGCTACGAGCAGTACTTC.

The chain carries TRBV2 and TRBJ2-7, with TRBD1 matching over 8 bases. Trimming cost V 5 bases and J 2 bases; bases outside gene matches: 5. Germline CDR1 and CDR2: SNHLY and FYNNEI. This CDR3 is built from 14 residues. In nucleotides, the CDR3 is TGTGCCAGCAGTAATGACAGGGGACCCTACGAGCAGTACTTC. Translated, it gives CASSNDRGPYEQYF.

This chain uses TRBV3-1 (or the pseudogene TRBV3-2) with TRBJ1-1, with unresolved D. The CDR3 length is 14 residues. The germline V gene has CDR1 LGHDT and CDR2 YNNKEL (reference sequence). V dropped 2 bases and J dropped 8 bases, with 15 bases sitting between them. This CDR3 is CASSQFARSNEAFF. CDR3 DNA sequence: TGTGCCAGCAGCCAATTTGCCAGGTCAAACGAAGCTTTCTTT.

This chain links TRBV7-3 with TRBJ2-2; D not resolved. The CDR3 extends over 15 amino acids. Looked up from germline, CDR1 is SGHTA and CDR2 is FQGTGA. Trimming shortened V by 0 bases and J by 7 bases, and 12 bases separated the two germline ends. The CDR3 spells CASSLTPGVRGELFF. CDR3 in DNA: TGTGCCAGCAGCTTAACCCCAGGAGTTCGCGGGGAGCTGTTTTTT.

This clone has only a few counts. The chain uses TRBV9 and TRBJ2-1; D is unresolved. The CDR3 extends over 14 amino acids. Per germline, CDR1 SGDLS and CDR2 YYNGEE. Trimming took 0 bases from V and 1 from J, leaving 5 bases between them. The DNA of the CDR3 is TGTGCCAGCAGCGTAGAACAGTCCTACAATGAGCAGTTCTTC. As protein: CASSVEQSYNEQFF. The full variable domain, with the rest looked up from reference TRBV9 and TRBJ2-1, is DSGVTQTPKHLITATGQRVTLRCSPRSGDLSVYWYQQSLDQGLQFLIQYYNGEERAKGNILERFSAQQFPDLHSELNLSSLELGDSALYFCASSVEQSYNEQFFGPGTRLTVL.

The genes are TRBV5-1 and TRBJ1-4; D gene uncertain. Deletions cut 0 bases from V and 1 base from J, with 7 bases between. CDR1 is SGHRS and CDR2 is YFSETQ in the germline V gene. CDR3 length equals 15 residues. The CDR3 region has the DNA TGCGCCAGCAGCTTGGAAGGAAGAACTAATGAAAAACTGTTTTTT. It translates to CASSLEGRTNEKLFF.

This clone was counted only a few times. The genes are TRBV4-1 and TRBJ2-7; 8 nucleotides align to TRBD2. The V gene's germline CDR1 is MGHRA and CDR2 YSYEKL. The CDR3 covers 13 residues. The V segment lost 3 bases and the J segment 11 bases; nucleotides outside the gene matches: 9. The CDR3 sequence: CASSQPGTRIKYF. The DNA of the CDR3 is TGCGCCAGCAGCCAGCCCGGGACTAGGATTAAGTACTTC.

The rearrangement joins TRBV9 to TRBJ1-2; maybe TRBD1 (6 bases). Between the trimmed V and J ends, which lost 0 bases and 5 bases, there was a span of 14 bases. Per germline, CDR1 SGDLS and CDR2 YYNGEE. The CDR3 contains 15 residues. In DNA form, the CDR3 reads TGTGCCAGCAGCGTAGGGGGGGGCAGTCCTTATGGCTACACCTTC. Protein sequence: CASSVGGGSPYGYTF.

V gene TRBV25-1 combines with J gene TRBJ2-2, with TRBD2 as a possible D gene (6 bases). V gave up 3 bases and J gave up 0 bases, with 11 bases separating them. The CDR3 is 16 residues long. The germline V gene encodes CDR1 MGHDK and CDR2 SYGVNS. CDR3 sequence reads: CASSDPGTANTGELFF. CDR3 in DNA: TGTGCCAGCAGTGATCCCGGGACTGCGAACACCGGGGAGCTGTTTTTT.

V is TRBV30 and J is TRBJ2-5; D is perhaps TRBD1 (7 bases). CDR1 is GTSNPN and CDR2 is SVGIG in the germline V gene (reference sequence). The V end was cut by 0 bases, the J end by 2 bases, with 16 bases between. The CDR3 runs 16 residues. CDR3 loop: CAWSVRRGHGQETQYF. The CDR3 DNA reads as TGTGCCTGGAGTGTAAGGAGGGGGCATGGACAAGAGACCCAGTACTTC.

This rearrangement joins TRBV3-1 (or the pseudogene TRBV3-2) to TRBJ2-7; 7 bases are shared with TRBD1. Germline V gives CDR1 LGHDT, CDR2 YNNKEL (reference sequence). V shed 4 bases and J 0 bases; nucleotides not matched to a gene: 6. This CDR3 is built from 15 residues. The DNA for the CDR3 is TGTGCCAGCAGCCCCGAGGCAGGGGGCTCCTACGAGCAGTACTTC. Translated: CASSPEAGGSYEQYF.